This TCR beta chain is drawn from a study of blood T cell repertoires in COVID-19. Across the whole study: COVID-19 samples from acute and convalescent phases originated in the United States, Italy and Spain. Sources were T cells, B-cell-depleted T cells, or PBMCs; the material itself was cDNA or gDNA.

Methods used by the authors: Estimation of nucleated cell counts was performed using reference gene primer amplification. The table came from immunoSEQ multiplex PCR; TCRdb's copy has only in-frame clones and leaves some out. V and J calls and clone size are as listed in that table; D and trimming were resolved from the DNA. This table holds roughly 100,000 clones, 65% to 90% found once. The germline gives CDR1 SGHTA, CDR2 FQGNSA. Trimming at V came to 1 base and at J to 8 bases, leaving 16 bases not matched to a gene. This CDR3 is built from 17 residues. The V call is TRBV7-2, the J call TRBJ1-2, with 7 bases identical to TRBD1. The origin of this receptor is a man aged 45-60 years with acute or convalescent COVID-19. Input material: peripheral blood. CDR3 coding DNA: TGTGCCAGCAGCTTAGAGGGGGCTGGTTTCCGTTCCATAGGCTACACCTTC. Protein sequence: CASSLEGAGFRSIGYTF.